This T cell receptor beta chain stems from a study of OX40 agonist ivuxolimab in advanced cancers. In the study overall: Ivuxolimab is an agonistic anti-OX40 (CD134) antibody, and patients were treated with it. Among those enrolled, mean age was 60 years (range about 23 to 90) and 75% to 90% were male. The study, taken as a whole, reports: Also present in some nonresponders was a low level of normalized T-cell clonal expansion. In CD8+ T cells, expanded clones were on average more numerous than in CD4+.

Trimming took 1 base from V and 0 from J, leaving 9 bases between them. This CDR3 contains 16 residues. CDR1 is SGHNT, CDR2 YENEEA, per germline. The data were produced by immunoSEQ multiplex PCR, yet TCRdb's version contains in-frame clones alone and is incomplete. The repertoire holds 35,000 to 45,000 clones, with around 83% as singletons. Notes on this clone: The antigen remains undetermined.

The TCR sequence derives from an adult with an advanced solid tumor such as melanoma, head and neck, liver or kidney cancer. This rearrangement joins TRBV11-3 to TRBJ2-2, with D unresolved. Sequencing used CD4+ or CD8+ T cells sorted from blood, obtained in a trial of the OX40 agonist ivuxolimab. Written as DNA, the CDR3 is TGTGCCAGCAGCTTAGGCGCCGGCCCGAACACCGGGGAGCTGTTTTTT. Its protein product is CASSLGAGPNTGELFF.